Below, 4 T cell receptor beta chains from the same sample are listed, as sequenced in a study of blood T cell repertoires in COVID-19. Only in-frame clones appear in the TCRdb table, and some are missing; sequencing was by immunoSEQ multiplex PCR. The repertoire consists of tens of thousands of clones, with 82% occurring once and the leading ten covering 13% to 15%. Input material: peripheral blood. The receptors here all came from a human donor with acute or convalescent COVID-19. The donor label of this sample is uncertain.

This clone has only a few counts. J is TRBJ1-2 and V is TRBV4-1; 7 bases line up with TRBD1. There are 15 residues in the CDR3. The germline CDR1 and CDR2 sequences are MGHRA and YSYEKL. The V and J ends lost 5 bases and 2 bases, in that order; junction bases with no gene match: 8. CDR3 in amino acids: CASSDWLTGNYGYTF. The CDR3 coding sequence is TGCGCCAGCAGCGATTGGTTGACAGGGAACTATGGCTACACCTTC.

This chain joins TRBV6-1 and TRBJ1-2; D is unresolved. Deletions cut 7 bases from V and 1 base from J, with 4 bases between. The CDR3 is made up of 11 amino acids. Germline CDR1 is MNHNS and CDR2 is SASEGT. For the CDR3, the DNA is TGTGCCAGCAACGGTAACTATGGCTACACCTTC. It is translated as CASNGNYGYTF.

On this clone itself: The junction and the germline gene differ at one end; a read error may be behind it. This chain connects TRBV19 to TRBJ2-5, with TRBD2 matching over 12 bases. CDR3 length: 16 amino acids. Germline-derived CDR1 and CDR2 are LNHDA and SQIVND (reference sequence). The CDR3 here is CASRTTSGSPQGTQYF. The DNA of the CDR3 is TGTGCCAGTAGGACGACTAGCGGGAGCCCGCAAGGGACCCAGTACTTC.

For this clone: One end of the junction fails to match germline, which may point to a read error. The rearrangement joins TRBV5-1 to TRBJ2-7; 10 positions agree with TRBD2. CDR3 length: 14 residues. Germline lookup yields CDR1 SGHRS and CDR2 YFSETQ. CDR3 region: CARSGGERGYEQYF. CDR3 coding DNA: TGCGCCCGCAGCGGGGGGGAGCGGGGCTACGAGCAGTACTTC.